A selection of T cell receptor beta chains follows, all from one sample in a study of cytomegalovirus exposure and HLA in healthy donors. The method was immunoSEQ multiplex PCR; TCRdb's version includes in-frame clones alone and lacks a portion of them. The table records roughly 190,000 clones, about 77% of them present only once. Sequencing used PBMCs. Receptor source: a woman aged 25 to 39 in good health and CMV-seropositive. Both conserved end residues are part of each CDR3. The D gene is left open where the match is weak. Only part of the rows carry a size: once, few, many, or a class if the clone is expanded.

cdr3_length j_call d_call v_call clone_size cdr3_aa cdr3_nt
14 TRBJ1-2 - TRBV7-3 - CASSLGGGNYGYTF TGTGCCAGCAGCTTAGGGGGAGGGAACTATGGCTACACCTTC
13 TRBJ2-1 - TRBV6-5 - CASSYPGMDEQFF TGTGCCAGCAGTTATCCAGGGATGGATGAGCAGTTCTTC
15 TRBJ1-2 TRBD1 TRBV28 - CASSLRDRGQGGYTF TGTGCCAGCAGTCTTAGAGACAGGGGGCAAGGTGGCTACACCTTC
16 TRBJ1-5 TRBD1 TRBV18 - CASSPAGTGSNQPQHF TGTGCCAGCTCACCAGCCGGGACAGGGTCCAATCAGCCCCAGCATTTT
18 TRBJ2-2 TRBD2 TRBV4-2 once CASSQDPTSTKNTGELFF TGTGCCAGCAGCCAGGACCCGACTAGCACCAAGAACACCGGGGAGCTGTTTTTT
14 TRBJ2-7 - TRBV5-1 once CASSFLAETYEQYF TGCGCCAGCAGCTTTCTCGCGGAGACCTACGAGCAGTACTTC
11 TRBJ1-1 - TRBV5-4 - CASSGWGQAFF TGTGCCAGCAGCGGATGGGGGCAAGCTTTCTTT
14 TRBJ1-2 TRBD1 TRBV5-6 - CASSPPRTGYGYTF TGTGCCAGCAGCCCTCCCCGGACAGGCTATGGCTACACCTTC
13 TRBJ2-7 - TRBV19 - CASSERTVYEQYF TGTGCCAGTAGTGAGAGGACAGTTTACGAGCAGTACTTC
15 TRBJ1-5 - TRBV6-6 - CASSSRVDSNQPQHF TGTGCCAGCAGCTCCCGAGTTGATAGCAATCAGCCCCAGCATTTT
16 TRBJ1-2 - TRBV19 - CASSIGAQGRGYGYTF TGTGCCAGTAGTATAGGAGCCCAGGGCCGAGGCTATGGCTACACCTTC
14 TRBJ2-3 - TRBV27 - CASSLAGRTDTQYF TGTGCCAGCAGTTTGGCAGGGAGGACAGATACGCAGTATTTT
14 TRBJ1-1 TRBD1 TRBV5-1 - CASSEQGGNTEAFF TGCGCCAGCAGCGAACAGGGGGGGAACACTGAAGCTTTCTTT
15 TRBJ2-7 - TRBV18 - CASSPAGSRSYEQYF TGTGCCAGCTCACCAGCCGGGAGTCGCTCCTACGAGCAGTACTTC
16 TRBJ2-1 - TRBV7-8 - CASSFRLMVSYNEQFF TGTGCCAGCAGCTTTAGACTTATGGTATCCTACAATGAGCAGTTCTTC
13 TRBJ2-5 - TRBV7-9 - CASSSSDTGTQYF TGTGCCAGCAGCTCGTCGGACACAGGGACCCAGTACTTC
16 TRBJ2-3 TRBD2 TRBV5-1 - CASSRSSGGFTDTQYF TGCGCCAGCAGCCGGTCTAGCGGGGGGTTCACAGATACGCAGTATTTT
13 TRBJ1-5 - TRBV14 once CASSQDLYQPQHF TGTGCCAGCAGCCAAGATTTATATCAGCCCCAGCATTTT
14 TRBJ1-2 - TRBV9 few CASSVGGSNYGYTF TGTGCCAGCAGCGTAGGGGGCAGTAACTATGGCTACACCTTC
16 TRBJ1-6 TRBD1 TRBV9 - CASSARDRAFVSPLHF TGTGCCAGCAGCGCCCGGGACAGAGCTTTCGTTTCACCCCTCCACTTT
12 TRBJ2-5 - TRBV5-1 once CASSFGQETQYF TGCGCCAGCAGCTTCGGGCAAGAGACCCAGTACTTC
15 TRBJ1-5 - TRBV6-5 - CASSRRGEGNQPQHF TGTGCCAGCAGTCGGAGGGGTGAGGGCAATCAGCCCCAGCATTTT
15 TRBJ1-2 - TRBV29-1 - CSVEDRRQPNYGYTF TGCAGCGTTGAAGATCGGCGACAGCCGAACTATGGCTACACCTTC
15 TRBJ2-1 - TRBV2 - CASSDKASAPAEQFF TGTGCCAGCAGTGACAAGGCTAGCGCGCCAGCTGAGCAGTTCTTC
15 TRBJ2-7 TRBD2 TRBV7-8 - CASSLATSGSYEQYF TGTGCCAGCAGCTTAGCGACTAGCGGGAGTTACGAGCAGTACTTC
15 TRBJ2-1 TRBD2 TRBV11-2 - CASSPGLALNNEQFF TGTGCCAGCAGCCCGGGACTAGCGTTAAACAATGAGCAGTTCTTC
15 TRBJ1-6 - TRBV5-6 - CASSLERRANSPLHF TGTGCCAGCAGCTTGGAGAGGAGAGCTAATTCACCCCTCCACTTT
14 TRBJ2-2 TRBD2 TRBV6-1 few CASSVSGRAGELFF TGTGCCAGCAGTGTTAGCGGGAGGGCCGGGGAGCTGTTTTTT
13 TRBJ2-7 - TRBV18 - CASSANYVYEQYF TGTGCCAGCTCAGCAAACTACGTGTACGAGCAGTACTTC
15 TRBJ2-1 TRBD1 TRBV5-1 - CASSLTGQGWNEQFF TGCGCCAGCAGCTTAACGGGACAGGGCTGGAATGAGCAGTTCTTC
17 TRBJ2-7 TRBD1 TRBV7-8 - CASSFGGRGPLSYEQYF TGTGCCAGCAGCTTCGGGGGCAGGGGGCCTTTATCCTACGAGCAGTACTTC
15 TRBJ2-1 - TRBV6-1 - CASIHSEGSYNEQFF TGTGCCAGCATTCATTCGGAGGGTTCCTACAATGAGCAGTTCTTC
17 TRBJ2-5 - TRBV4-2 - CASSQEWAGLREETQYF TGTGCCAGCAGCCAAGAATGGGCCGGCCTCAGGGAAGAGACCCAGTACTTC
15 TRBJ2-3 - TRBV5-1 once CASSLTPGSTDTQYF TGCGCCAGCAGCTTGACCCCAGGCAGCACAGATACGCAGTATTTT
15 TRBJ2-1 - TRBV6-1 - CASDRDSSYGNEQFF TGTGCCAGCGACCGGGACTCCTCTTATGGCAATGAGCAGTTCTTC
12 TRBJ2-2 - TRBV7-9 - CSRDTFAGELFF TGTTCCAGGGACACTTTCGCCGGGGAGCTGTTTTTT
15 TRBJ1-2 - TRBV27 - CASSAYRANNYGYTF TGTGCCAGCAGTGCCTACAGGGCCAATAACTATGGCTACACCTTC
15 TRBJ2-1 - TRBV11-2 - CASSLTITSYNEQFF TGTGCCAGCAGCCTGACTATTACATCCTACAATGAGCAGTTCTTC
13 TRBJ2-1 - TRBV2 - CASTAGVRNEQFF TGTGCCAGCACGGCAGGGGTGCGGAATGAGCAGTTCTTC
15 TRBJ2-7 TRBD1 TRBV5-1 - CASSLGTGGPYEQYF TGCGCCAGCAGCTTGGGGACAGGGGGGCCCTACGAGCAGTACTTC
17 TRBJ1-1 TRBD1 TRBV12-5 - CASGLVGPITGGTEAFF TGTGCTAGTGGTTTGGTCGGCCCTATTACAGGGGGTACTGAAGCTTTCTTT